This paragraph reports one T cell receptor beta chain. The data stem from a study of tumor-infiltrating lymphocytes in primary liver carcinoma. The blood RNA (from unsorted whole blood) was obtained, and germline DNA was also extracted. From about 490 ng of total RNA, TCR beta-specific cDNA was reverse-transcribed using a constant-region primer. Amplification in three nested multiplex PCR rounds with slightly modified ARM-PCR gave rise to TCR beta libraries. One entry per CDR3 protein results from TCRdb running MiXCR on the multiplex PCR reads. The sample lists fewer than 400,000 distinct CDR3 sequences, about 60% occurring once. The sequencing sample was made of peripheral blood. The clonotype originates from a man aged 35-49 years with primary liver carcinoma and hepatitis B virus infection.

CDR3 sequence: CASRELASYLNEQFF. The CDR3 DNA reads TGTGCCAGCAGAGAACTAGCGAGCTACCTGAATGAGCAGTTCTTC. V and J are TRBV7-9 and TRBJ2-1, with 7 bases that match TRBD2. CDR1 SEHNR and CDR2 FQNEAQ come from the germline V gene (reference sequence). The CDR3 spans 15 residues. The J segment lost 7 bases and the V segment lost 6 bases, leaving 12 bases of the junction unmatched.